A selection of T cell receptor beta chains follows, all from one sample in a study of post-analysis software for immune sequencing data. One entry per CDR3 protein results from TCRdb running MiXCR on the PCR reads. The repertoire holds 600,000 to 750,000 distinct CDR3 sequences, with approximately 60% as singletons. Sequences were obtained from blood. These receptors were taken from a girl between 2 and 10 years old with multiple sclerosis. CDR3s include the opening cysteine and the closing phenylalanine or tryptophan. D genes are given only for firm matches. Not all rows give a size; the values are once, few, many and, for expanded clones, a class.

J | size | V | D | CDR3 | DNA
TRBJ2-5 | - | TRBV20-1 | TRBD1 | CGVMDRGRRKQYF | TGCGGGGTGATGGACAGGGGGCGCAGGAAGCAGTACTTC
TRBJ1-2 | - | TRBV3-1 | - | CASSLTEGSYGYTF | TGTGCCAGCAGCCTCACGGAGGGAAGTTATGGCTACACCTTC
TRBJ2-5 | - | TRBV11-3 | TRBD2 | CASSKRGGTQETQYF | TGTGCCAGCAGCAAGCGGGGGGGGACCCAAGAGACCCAGTACTTC
TRBJ2-1 | - | TRBV20-1 | - | CSALSGLQFF | TGCAGTGCCCTTTCCGGCCTCCAGTTCTTC
TRBJ2-7 | - | TRBV10-1 | TRBD2 | CASSPSGGNHEQYF | TGCGCCAGCAGCCCCTCGGGAGGGAACCACGAGCAGTACTTC
TRBJ1-5 | - | TRBV12-3/TRBV12-4 | - | CASSPRDTDQPQHF | TGTGCCAGCAGCCCCCGGGACACCGATCAGCCCCAGCATTTT
TRBJ1-2 | - | TRBV7-2 | - | CASNSFRGGNYGYTF | TGTGCCAGCAACAGCTTCAGGGGAGGAAACTATGGCTACACCTTC
TRBJ2-7 | - | TRBV20-1 | TRBD1 | CSARSGQDYEQYF | TGCAGTGCTAGAAGCGGACAGGACTACGAGCAGTACTTC
TRBJ2-5 | - | TRBV5-1 | TRBD1 | CASSLGSGTGGELETQYF | TGCGCCAGCAGCTTGGGATCTGGGACAGGCGGTGAGTTGGAGACCCAGTACTTC
TRBJ2-3 | - | TRBV10-2 | TRBD2 | CASSVPGLAPPLNTDTQYF | TGCGCCAGCAGCGTCCCGGGACTAGCACCTCCCCTTAACACAGACACGCAGTATTTT
TRBJ1-2 | - | TRBV10-2 | - | CASSETTANYGYTF | TGCGCCAGCAGTGAGACGACAGCTAACTATGGCTACACCTTC
TRBJ1-6 | - | TRBV3-1 | - | CASSQLLGDSPLHF | TGTGCCAGCAGTCAACTTCTGGGGGACTCACCCCTCCACTTT
TRBJ2-1 | - | TRBV2 | - | CASSEGWVANEQFF | TGTGCCAGCAGTGAAGGATGGGTGGCCAATGAGCAGTTCTTC
TRBJ1-1 | once | TRBV6-6 | - | CASTRAGLNTEAFF | TGTGCCAGCACTCGGGCAGGTTTGAACACTGAAGCTTTCTTT
TRBJ2-1 | once | TRBV5-5 | - | CASSQGGQWGNEQFF | TGTGCCAGCAGCCAGGGGGGACAGTGGGGCAATGAGCAGTTCTTC
TRBJ2-1 | - | TRBV6-6 | - | CASSYQLDEQFF | TGTGCCAGCAGTTACCAGTTGGATGAGCAGTTCTTC
TRBJ1-2 | - | TRBV2 | - | CASRDRDTTLANYGYTF | TGTGCCAGCAGGGACCGGGACACAACTCTAGCTAACTATGGCTACACCTTC